The sequence of this T cell receptor beta chain was determined in a study of cytomegalovirus exposure and HLA in healthy donors. A remark on this clone: Other DNA sequences in the same sample also yield this CDR3.

In the PCR, 60 Vbeta and 13 Jbeta primers were used. Here immunoSEQ multiplex PCR was the method, and the copy in TCRdb shows in-frame clones only, minus some. The repertoire includes 180,000 or so clones, 70% to 90% of them detected once, and roughly 8.8% sits in the top ten. The V end lost 1 base, the J end lost 4 bases, and 10 bases lay between the germline ends. Germline V lookup: CDR1 LNHNV, CDR2 YYDKDF (reference sequence). CDR3 length equals 14 residues. This receptor was taken from a man aged 18 to 30 in good health and CMV-seropositive. The chain employs TRBV15 and TRBJ2-5; tentatively, D is TRBD1 (6 bases). The sequencing input was PBMCs. This CDR3 reads CATSRVTGRETQYF. The CDR3 bases are TGTGCCACCAGCAGAGTCACAGGGCGAGAGACCCAGTACTTC. Full variable domain (outside the CDR3, taken from reference TRBV15 and TRBJ2-5): DAMVIQNPRYQVTQFGKPVTLSCSQTLNHNVMYWYQQKSSQAPKLLFHYYDKDFNNEADTPDNFQSRRPNTSFCFLDIRSPGLGDTAMYLCATSRVTGRETQYFGPGTRLLVL.